The clone carrying this TCR beta chain was detected only a few times. No antigen is known for it. These data come from a study of T-cell memory formation after mild COVID-19. Looking at the study overall: TCR clusters were largely donor specific.

TCRalpha and TCRbeta libraries used 5'RACE with constant-segment primers and UMIs. TCRdb itself ran the 5' RACE reads through MiXCR, one entry per CDR3 protein. The profile shows more than 200,000 distinct CDR3 sequences, over 15% of them singletons. In germline, CDR1 is GTSNPN, CDR2 SVGIG (reference sequence). Trimming pared 0 bases from V and 2 bases from J, leaving 13 bases between. The CDR3 is 15 residues long. Study conclusions and caveats: Memory from before infection featured some responding clones, which suggests cross-reactive memory joined. Clones contracting day 15 to 85 were balanced CD4/CD8; later expanders leaned CD4+.

The origin of this receptor is a man younger than 35 who had mild COVID-19 (a few samples of this study predate the infection). Cell type and time point are not known. Sequencing was done on a sample of PBMCs or a T cell subset sorted from them (not recorded which). The chain has TRBV30 and TRBJ2-5; perhaps TRBD2 as D (6 bases). The CDR3 DNA is TGTGCCTGGAGTGTACGAGGGCGGGGTCAAGAGACCCAGTACTTC. Translating it yields CAWSVRGRGQETQYF.